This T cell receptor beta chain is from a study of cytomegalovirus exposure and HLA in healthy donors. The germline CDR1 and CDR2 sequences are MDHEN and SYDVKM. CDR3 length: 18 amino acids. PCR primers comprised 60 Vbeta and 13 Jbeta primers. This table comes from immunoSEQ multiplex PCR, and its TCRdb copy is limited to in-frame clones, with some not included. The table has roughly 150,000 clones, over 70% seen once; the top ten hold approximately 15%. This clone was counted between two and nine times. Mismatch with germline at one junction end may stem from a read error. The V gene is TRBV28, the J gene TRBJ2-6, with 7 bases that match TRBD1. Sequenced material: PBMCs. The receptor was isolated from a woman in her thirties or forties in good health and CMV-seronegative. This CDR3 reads CANPGRTGLDSGANGLTF. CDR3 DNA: TGTGCCAACCCAGGAAGGACAGGACTTGACTCTGGGGCCAACGGCCTGACTTTC.